These T cell receptor beta chains were read from a single sample in a study of STAT5B mutations in CD4+ large granular lymphocyte leukemia. This table comes from immunoSEQ multiplex PCR, and its TCRdb copy is limited to in-frame clones, with some not included. The table records 31,000 or so clones, more than 65% of them present only once. The sequencing sample was made of CD4+ T cells from blood buffy coats. These receptors originate from a human donor in good health. Each CDR3 is given with its conserved first and last residue. A D gene is named only where the DNA matches it firmly. A clone size is listed for some rows: how often the clone was seen (once, few, many), or a class if it is expanded.

abundance	d_gene	v_gene	j_gene	CDR3aa	CDR3nt
once	NA	TRBV19	TRBJ2-2	CASNPTATSGELFF	TGTGCCAGTAACCCGACAGCGACGAGCGGGGAGCTGTTTTTT
once	TRBD1	TRBV6-1	TRBJ1-1	CASSMGQGNTEAFF	TGTGCCAGCAGTATGGGACAGGGTAACACTGAAGCTTTCTTT
NA	TRBD1	TRBV6-1	TRBJ1-5	CASSETGNSNQPQHF	TGTGCCAGCAGCGAGACAGGGAATAGCAATCAGCCCCAGCATTTT
NA	NA	TRBV21-1	TRBJ2-7	CASSARDSRSEQYF	TGTGCCAGCAGCGCCCGGGACTCCCGCAGCGAGCAGTACTTC
NA	NA	TRBV27	TRBJ2-7	CASSITTGTTPYEQYF	TGTGCCAGCAGTATTACGACAGGGACTACCCCTTACGAGCAGTACTTC
NA	NA	TRBV28	TRBJ2-7	CASSSGTLLSYEQYF	TGTGCCAGCAGTTCGGGGACACTCCTCTCCTACGAGCAGTACTTC
NA	TRBD1	TRBV18	TRBJ2-5	CASSPQTGGWETQYF	TGTGCCAGCTCACCTCAGACAGGGGGCTGGGAGACCCAGTACTTC
NA	NA	TRBV20-1	TRBJ2-3	CSTVSETQYF	TGCAGTACTGTATCGGAAACGCAGTATTTT
NA	TRBD2	TRBV5-1	TRBJ2-2	CASSPKITSGRNTGELFF	TGCGCCAGCAGCCCTAAAATTACTAGCGGGAGGAACACCGGGGAGCTGTTTTTT
NA	NA	TRBV6-5	TRBJ1-5	CASSYGDNQPQHF	TGTGCCAGCAGTTACGGGGACAATCAGCCCCAGCATTTT
NA	NA	TRBV9	TRBJ2-6	CASSPGGSGANVLTF	TGTGCCAGCAGCCCCGGGGGCTCTGGGGCCAACGTCCTGACTTTC
once	TRBD2	TRBV7-2	TRBJ2-1	CASSSPTGLAYLNEQFF	TGTGCCAGCAGCTCCCCCACGGGACTAGCGTATCTCAATGAGCAGTTCTTC
NA	TRBD1	TRBV4-1	TRBJ2-7	CASSHPDREYEQYF	TGCGCCAGCAGCCACCCAGACAGGGAGTACGAGCAGTACTTC
NA	NA	TRBV4-1	TRBJ1-4	CASSYAGTGEKLFF	TGCGCCAGCAGTTACGCAGGGACTGGTGAAAAACTGTTTTTT
NA	NA	TRBV6-6	TRBJ1-4	CASKGLNLNEKLFF	TGTGCCAGCAAAGGACTGAACCTTAATGAAAAACTGTTTTTT
NA	NA	TRBV10-1	TRBJ1-5	CASRQGNQPQHF	TGCGCCAGCAGGCAAGGCAATCAGCCCCAGCATTTT
NA	NA	TRBV4-2	TRBJ1-2	CASSQVGTTGYTF	TGTGCCAGCAGCCAAGTAGGTACCACAGGCTACACCTTC
NA	NA	TRBV30	TRBJ2-5	CAWSALETQYF	TGTGCCTGGAGTGCCCTTGAGACCCAGTACTTC
NA	NA	TRBV5-6	TRBJ1-2	CASTPQGQWNYGYTF	TGTGCCAGCACCCCGCAGGGCCAATGGAACTATGGCTACACCTTC
NA	NA	TRBV7-2	TRBJ2-7	CASSLAQVLYEQYF	TGTGCCAGCAGCTTAGCCCAAGTCCTCTACGAGCAGTACTTC
NA	NA	TRBV5-4	TRBJ2-5	CASRKSSRDQETQYF	TGTGCCAGCAGAAAGTCCTCCAGGGACCAAGAGACCCAGTACTTC
NA	NA	TRBV5-1	TRBJ2-2	CASSSKNTGELFF	TGCGCCAGCAGCTCCAAGAACACCGGGGAGCTGTTTTTT
NA	NA	TRBV29-1	TRBJ1-1	CSVEVNTARVEAFF	TGCAGCGTTGAAGTGAATACGGCGAGGGTTGAAGCTTTCTTT
NA	TRBD2	TRBV5-1	TRBJ2-3	CASSRAGTRIIDTQYF	TGCGCCAGCAGCCGTGCCGGGACTAGAATTATAGATACGCAGTATTTT
NA	NA	TRBV21-1	TRBJ2-4	CASSEGQGMHIQYF	TGTGCCAGCAGCGAGGGACAGGGGATGCACATTCAGTACTTC
NA	TRBD1	TRBV30	TRBJ2-1	CAWSVPGTGLFF	TGTGCCTGGAGTGTACCCGGGACAGGGTTGTTCTTC
NA	NA	TRBV30	TRBJ1-3	CAWSANSFSGNTIYF	TGTGCCTGGAGCGCGAACTCGTTCTCTGGAAACACCATATATTTT
NA	TRBD2	TRBV7-3	TRBJ2-1	CASSLGGEPGRNEQFF	TGTGCCAGCAGCTTAGGGGGGGAACCTGGCCGGAATGAGCAGTTCTTC
NA	TRBD2	TRBV30	TRBJ2-3	CAWSVLAGDPSTGTDTQYF	TGTGCCTGGAGTGTATTAGCGGGGGATCCCTCGACGGGCACAGATACGCAGTATTTT
NA	NA	TRBV7-3	TRBJ2-5	CASSLHGGRETQYF	TGTGCCAGCAGCTTACATGGGGGAAGAGAGACCCAGTACTTC
once	TRBD2	TRBV11-2	TRBJ2-1	CASSLDWWRESYNEQFF	TGTGCCAGCAGCTTAGATTGGTGGCGGGAGTCCTACAATGAGCAGTTCTTC
NA	NA	TRBV6-5	TRBJ1-3	CASMSLRHIYF	TGTGCCAGCATGTCCCTGAGGCACATATATTTT